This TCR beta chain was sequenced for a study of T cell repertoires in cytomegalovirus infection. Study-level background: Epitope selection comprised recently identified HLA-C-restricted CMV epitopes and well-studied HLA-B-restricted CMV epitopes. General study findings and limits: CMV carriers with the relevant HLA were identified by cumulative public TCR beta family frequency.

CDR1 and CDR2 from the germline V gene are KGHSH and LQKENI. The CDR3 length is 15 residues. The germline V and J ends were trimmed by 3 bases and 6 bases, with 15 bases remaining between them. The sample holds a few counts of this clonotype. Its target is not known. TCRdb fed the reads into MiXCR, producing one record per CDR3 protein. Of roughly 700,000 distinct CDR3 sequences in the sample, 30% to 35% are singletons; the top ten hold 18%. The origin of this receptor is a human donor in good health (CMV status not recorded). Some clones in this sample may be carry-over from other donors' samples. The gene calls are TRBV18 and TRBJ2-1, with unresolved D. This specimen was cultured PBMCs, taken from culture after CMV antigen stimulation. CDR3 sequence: CASSPPATGPNEQFF. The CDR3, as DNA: TGTGCCAGCTCACCCCCCGCGACCGGCCCCAATGAGCAGTTCTTC. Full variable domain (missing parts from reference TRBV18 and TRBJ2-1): NAGVMQNPRHLVRRRGQEARLRCSPMKGHSHVYWYRQLPEEGLKFMVYLQKENIIDESGMPKERFSAEFPKEGPSILRIQQVVRGDSAAYFCASSPPATGPNEQFFGPGTRLTVL.